The next 21 T cell receptor beta chains were all read from a single sample in a study of TIL therapy for anti-PD-1-resistant metastatic lung cancer. Sequencing used immunoSEQ v3. The table came from immunoSEQ multiplex PCR; TCRdb's copy has only in-frame clones and leaves some out. The sample comprises 95,000 or so clones, under 70% of which are singletons, and 11% rests with the top ten. Sample time point: pre-treatment sample, taken before nivolumab and TIL therapy. Pleural nodules or supraclavicular lymph nodes made up most of the excised metastases sampled. The starting material was tumor tissue, obtained at baseline. The origin of the receptors is a person aged 25 to 85 with non-small cell lung cancer.

V and J are TRBV19 and TRBJ2-3; TRBD2 agrees at 7 bases. Germline V lookup: CDR1 LNHDA, CDR2 SQIVND (reference sequence). Losses at the gene ends were 6 bases for V and 1 base for J; bases not matched to a gene: 4. The CDR3 has 14 amino acids. The CDR3 coding sequence is TGTGCCAGTAGGTCTGCGGGGGGCACAGATACGCAGTATTTT. Translated: CASRSAGGTDTQYF.

The chain carries TRBV6-2 or TRBV6-3 and TRBJ2-4; no definite D call. CDR1 and CDR2 (germline): MNHEY, SVGEGT. The CDR3 sequence is 16 residues long. The ends were cut back, 0 bases at V and 0 bases at J, with 9 bases in the middle. The CDR3 loop is CASSYSGELAKNIQYF. The CDR3, as DNA: TGTGCCAGCAGTTACTCGGGCGAGCTAGCCAAAAACATTCAGTACTTC.

A few counts support this clone. The chain employs TRBV4-3 and TRBJ2-2; 10 bases map to TRBD2. The CDR3 contains 15 residues. Germline V gene lookup returns CDR1 LGHNA and CDR2 YSLEER. V gave up 1 base and J gave up 6 bases; unmatched junction bases: 2. In nucleotides, the CDR3 is TGCGCCAGCAGCCAAGGGCTAGCGGGGGCCGGGGAGCTGTTTTTT. Translation gives CASSQGLAGAGELFF.

This clone occurred once. This chain uses TRBV20-1 with TRBJ1-6; D is perhaps TRBD1 (5 bases). This CDR3 is built from 15 residues. The germline V gene has CDR1 DFQATT and CDR2 SNEGSKA (reference sequence). With 3 bases removed from V and 9 bases from J, the gap between germline ends came to 18 bases. CDR3 nucleotide sequence: TGCAGTGCTAGTCAAGGGAGTGGGGGGGGTTCACCCCTCCACTTT. Amino acids: CSASQGSGGGSPLHF.

This clone was seen just once. The rearrangement links TRBV13 to TRBJ2-7; unclear D gene. V was shortened by 2 bases and J by 3 bases, with 11 bases between the two germline ends. Germline V gene data show CDR1 as PRHDT and CDR2 as FYEKMQ (reference sequence). This CDR3 is built from 14 residues. CDR3 sequence: CASSLSELNYEQYF. In nucleotides, the CDR3 is TGTGCCAGCAGCTTATCGGAACTTAACTACGAGCAGTACTTC.

This clone was detected a few times. This chain connects TRBV6-6 to TRBJ2-3; 7 bases are a match to TRBD1. The CDR3 length is 14 residues. CDR1 MNHNY and CDR2 SVGAGI come from the germline V gene (reference sequence). V trimming: 6 bases; J trimming: 2 bases; junction bases outside the gene matches: 5. CDR3 region: CASRTQGFTDTQYF. The DNA of the CDR3 is TGTGCCAGCAGAACACAGGGGTTCACAGATACGCAGTATTTT.

This clone was seen once. This chain uses TRBV6-5 with TRBJ2-5, with a weak D call TRBD1 (6 bases). The CDR3 totals 15 residues. Germline lookup yields CDR1 MNHEY and CDR2 SVGAGI. Trimming removed 7 bases at V and 5 bases at J, with 20 bases between. The CDR3 here is CASTDRIQGAETQYF. CDR3 in DNA: TGTGCCAGCACCGACCGAATACAGGGCGCCGAGACCCAGTACTTC.

The chain couples TRBV7-8 to TRBJ2-6; no definite D call. Germline lookup yields CDR1 SGHVS and CDR2 FQNEAQ. The CDR3 contains 15 residues. The germline V and J ends were trimmed by 1 base and 0 bases, with 4 bases remaining between them. The CDR3 sequence is CASSLGGSGANVLTF. The CDR3 nucleotides are TGTGCCAGCAGCTTAGGGGGCTCTGGGGCCAACGTCCTGACTTTC.

This clone was detected a few times. The rearrangement uses TRBV11-2 and TRBJ2-7, with 7 bases aligning to TRBD1. The CDR3 totals 13 residues. Germline V CDR1 and CDR2: SGHAT, FQNNGV. V gave up 5 bases and J gave up 3 bases; unmatched junction bases: 4. In nucleotides, the CDR3 is TGTGCCAGCAGCCCCACAGGGGTCTACGAGCAGTACTTC. It translates to CASSPTGVYEQYF.

The genes are TRBV30 and TRBJ2-7, with D unclear. V lost 0 bases to trimming and J lost 5 bases, with 11 bases between them. The CDR3 has 13 residues. In germline, CDR1 is GTSNPN, CDR2 SVGIG (reference sequence). The chain's CDR3 is CAWSVDTANEQYF. Written as DNA, the CDR3 is TGTGCCTGGAGTGTAGATACGGCAAACGAGCAGTACTTC.

The rearrangement links TRBV6-5 to TRBJ1-4; 9 bases fit TRBD1. The length of the CDR3 is 16 residues. In germline, CDR1 is MNHEY, CDR2 SVGAGI. With V trimmed by 2 bases and J by 0 bases, 1 base remained unmatched. The CDR3 DNA sequence: TGTGCCAGCAGTTACGGGACAGGGACAACTAATGAAAAACTGTTTTTT. As protein: CASSYGTGTTNEKLFF.

This clone was detected only a few times. The rearrangement uses TRBV30 and TRBJ1-1, with TRBD1 identical over 9 bases. The V gene's germline CDR1 is GTSNPN and CDR2 SVGIG (reference sequence). V shed 2 bases, J shed 11 bases, and the junction held 12 bases outside the gene matches. The CDR3 is made up of 14 amino acids. CDR3 bases: TGTGCCTGGAGTACCCGGACAGGGGCCAGAGAGGCTTTCTTT. This codes for CAWSTRTGAREAFF. The whole variable domain, remainder taken from reference TRBV30 and TRBJ1-1, is SQTIHQWPATLVQPVGSPLSLECTVEGTSNPNLYWYRQAAGRGLQLLFYSVGIGQISSEVPQNLSASRPQDRQFILSSKKLLLSDSGFYLCAWSTRTGAREAFFGQGTRLTVV.

This chain connects TRBV24-1 to TRBJ2-1; 7 bases line up with TRBD2. The germline CDR1 and CDR2 sequences are KGHDR and SFDVKD. With V trimmed by 3 bases and J by 8 bases, 6 bases remained unmatched. The CDR3 runs to 14 residues. The CDR3 protein is CATSDVTSFDEQFF. The CDR3 DNA is TGTGCCACCAGTGATGTGACTAGCTTCGATGAGCAGTTCTTC.

The CDR3 region has the DNA TGCGCCAGCGGCGAATCGAGCGGGAGAATTAACAATGAGCAGTTCTTC. Protein sequence: CASGESSGRINNEQFF. The V gene is TRBV5-1, the J gene TRBJ2-1, with 8 bases aligning to TRBD2. J was trimmed by 5 bases and V by 7 bases; bases with no gene match: 14. The CDR3 extends over 16 amino acids. Germline CDR1 SGHRS, CDR2 YFSETQ.

A few counts support this clone. The genes are TRBV5-1 and TRBJ2-1; D is possibly TRBD1 or TRBD2 (6 bases each). CDR1 is SGHRS and CDR2 is YFSETQ in the germline V gene. The CDR3 loop spans 13 amino acids. Trimming removed 2 bases from V and 7 bases from J, with 10 bases in between. In nucleotides, the CDR3 is TGCGCCAGCAGCTTCCGGGGGCAGAATGAGCAGTTCTTC. This gives the protein CASSFRGQNEQFF.

V gene TRBV24-1 combines with J gene TRBJ2-7, with TRBD2 identical over 11 bases. V trimming: 7 bases; J trimming: 3 bases; junction bases outside the gene matches: 10. Germline V gene data show CDR1 as KGHDR and CDR2 as SFDVKD. This CDR3 has 16 residues. CDR3 in DNA: TGTGCCACCAGGAGGGGGTCTGGGACTAGCGGCTACGAGCAGTACTTC. This codes for CATRRGSGTSGYEQYF.

This clone was seen more than once but under ten times. The chain couples TRBV30 to TRBJ2-7, with D possibly matching TRBD1 (6 bases). There are 13 residues in the CDR3. CDR1 and CDR2 from the germline V gene are GTSNPN and SVGIG (reference sequence). V shed 3 bases and J shed 3 bases, with 12 bases lying between them. The CDR3 protein is CAWSRDTRYEQYF. The DNA for the CDR3 is TGTGCCTGGAGCCGGGACACCCGCTACGAGCAGTACTTC. The full variable domain, its missing parts supplied by reference TRBV30 and TRBJ2-7, is SQTIHQWPATLVQPVGSPLSLECTVEGTSNPNLYWYRQAAGRGLQLLFYSVGIGQISSEVPQNLSASRPQDRQFILSSKKLLLSDSGFYLCAWSRDTRYEQYFGPGTRLTVT.

V gene TRBV20-1 combines with J gene TRBJ2-1; unclear D gene. CDR3 size: 11 residues. Trimming cost V 3 bases and J 4 bases, with 4 bases left between them. From germline, CDR1 is DFQATT and CDR2 SNEGSKA (reference sequence). CDR3 in DNA: TGCAGTGCTAGGGGGTACAATGAGCAGTTCTTC. It is translated as CSARGYNEQFF.

The chain uses TRBV7-2 and TRBJ2-2, with D unresolved. The CDR3 has 15 residues. Germline V gene lookup returns CDR1 SGHTA and CDR2 FQGNSA. V was trimmed by 5 bases and J by 2 bases, leaving 12 bases between them. CDR3 loop: CASSQTPLNTGELFF. CDR3 in DNA: TGTGCCAGCAGCCAGACTCCCCTCAACACCGGGGAGCTGTTTTTT.

This clone has more than one count but fewer than ten. The chain joins TRBV15 to TRBJ2-7; D is possibly TRBD1 (6 bases). Trimming took off 1 base at V and 5 bases at J, with 15 bases between the two ends. Germline CDR1 LNHNV, CDR2 YYDKDF (reference sequence). The length of the CDR3 is 15 residues. The CDR3 DNA follows: TGTGCCACCAGCAGAGCAGGGGCCGCAATGAACGAGCAGTACTTC. It codes for CATSRAGAAMNEQYF. The variable domain in full, completed from reference TRBV15 and TRBJ2-7, reads DAMVIQNPRYQVTQFGKPVTLSCSQTLNHNVMYWYQQKSSQAPKLLFHYYDKDFNNEADTPDNFQSRRPNTSFCFLDIRSPGLGDTAMYLCATSRAGAAMNEQYFGPGTRLTVT.

The V gene is TRBV27, the J gene TRBJ2-1, with 7 bases identical to TRBD2. V trimming: 6 bases; J trimming: 1 base; junction bases outside the gene matches: 0. The CDR3 has 13 residues. Looked up from germline, CDR1 is MNHEY and CDR2 is SMNVEV (reference sequence). CDR3: CASSGGSYNEQFF. CDR3 DNA: TGTGCCAGCAGCGGGGGGTCCTACAATGAGCAGTTCTTC.